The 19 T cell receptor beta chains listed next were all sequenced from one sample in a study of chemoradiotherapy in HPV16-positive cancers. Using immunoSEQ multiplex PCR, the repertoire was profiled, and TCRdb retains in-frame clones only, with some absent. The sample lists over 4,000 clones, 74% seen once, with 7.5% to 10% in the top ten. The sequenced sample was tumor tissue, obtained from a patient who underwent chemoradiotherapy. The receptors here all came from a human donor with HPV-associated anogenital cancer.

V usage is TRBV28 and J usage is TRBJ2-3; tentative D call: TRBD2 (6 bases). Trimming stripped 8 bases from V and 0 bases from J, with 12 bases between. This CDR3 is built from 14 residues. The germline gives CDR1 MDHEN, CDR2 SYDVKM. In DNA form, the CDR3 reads TGTGCCAGCCGTGCGGGAACTAGCACAGATACGCAGTATTTT. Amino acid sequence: CASRAGTSTDTQYF.

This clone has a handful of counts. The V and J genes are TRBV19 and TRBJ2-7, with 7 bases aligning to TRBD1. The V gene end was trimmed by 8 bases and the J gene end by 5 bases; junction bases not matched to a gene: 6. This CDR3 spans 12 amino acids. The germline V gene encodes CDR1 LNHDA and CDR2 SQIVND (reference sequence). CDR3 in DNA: TGTGCCAGTTCCGTACAGGGGAACGAGCAGTACTTC. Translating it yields CASSVQGNEQYF.

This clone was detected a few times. Written as DNA, the CDR3 is TGTGCCAGCAGCCCGCGGGACCGCGCCAATGAGCAGTTCTTC. This encodes CASSPRDRANEQFF. The V gene is TRBV5-6, the J gene TRBJ2-1, with D perhaps matching TRBD2 (6 bases). There are 14 residues in the CDR3. The V gene lost 4 bases and the J gene lost 6 bases, with 14 bases spanning the gap. Per the germline V gene, CDR1 is SGHDT and CDR2 is YYEEEE. The full variable domain, rest sourced from reference TRBV5-6 and TRBJ2-1, is DAGVTQSPTHLIKTRGQQVTLRCSPKSGHDTVSWYQQALGQGPQFIFQYYEEEERQRGNFPDRFSGHQFPNYSSELNVNALLLGDSALYLCASSPRDRANEQFFGPGTRLTVL.

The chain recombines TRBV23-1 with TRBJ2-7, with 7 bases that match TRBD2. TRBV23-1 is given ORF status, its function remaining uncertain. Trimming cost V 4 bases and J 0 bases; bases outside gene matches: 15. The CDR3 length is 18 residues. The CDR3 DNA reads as TGCGCCAGCAGTCCCCCGCCCCTTAGGGGCGGGGGCTCCTACGAGCAGTACTTC. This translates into CASSPPPLRGGGSYEQYF.

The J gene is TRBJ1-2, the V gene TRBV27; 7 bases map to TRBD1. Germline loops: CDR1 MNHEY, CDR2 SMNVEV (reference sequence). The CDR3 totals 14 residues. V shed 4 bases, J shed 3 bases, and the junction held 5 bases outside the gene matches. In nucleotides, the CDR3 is TGTGCCAGCAGTTGGACTGGACAGGACTATGGCTACACCTTC. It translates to CASSWTGQDYGYTF.

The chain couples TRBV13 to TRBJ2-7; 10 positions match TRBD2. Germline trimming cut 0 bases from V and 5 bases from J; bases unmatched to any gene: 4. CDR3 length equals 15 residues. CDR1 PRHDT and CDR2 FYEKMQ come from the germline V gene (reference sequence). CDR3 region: CASSLGAGGSDEQYF. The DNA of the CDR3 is TGTGCCAGCAGCTTAGGAGCGGGAGGGTCTGACGAGCAGTACTTC.

The chain's CDR3 is CASSLGSHNSPLHF. The DNA of the CDR3 is TGTGCCAGCAGTCTTGGGTCCCATAATTCACCCCTCCACTTT. The chain is built from TRBV6-5 and TRBJ1-6, with D unclear. CDR3 length: 14 amino acids. V was shortened by 5 bases and J by 5 bases, with 10 bases between the two germline ends. In germline, CDR1 is MNHEY, CDR2 SVGAGI.

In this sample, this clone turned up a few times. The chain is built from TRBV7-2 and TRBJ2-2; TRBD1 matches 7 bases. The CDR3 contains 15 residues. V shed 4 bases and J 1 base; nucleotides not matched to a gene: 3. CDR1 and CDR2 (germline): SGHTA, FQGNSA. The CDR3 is CASSYYRGNTGELFF. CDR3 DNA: TGTGCCAGCAGCTACTACAGGGGGAACACCGGGGAGCTGTTTTTT.

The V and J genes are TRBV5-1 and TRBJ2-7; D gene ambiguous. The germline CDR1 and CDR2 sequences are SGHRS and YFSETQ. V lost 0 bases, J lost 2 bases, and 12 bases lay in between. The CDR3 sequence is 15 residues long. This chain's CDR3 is CASSLVGSFTYEQYF. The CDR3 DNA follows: TGCGCCAGCAGCTTGGTCGGAAGCTTCACCTACGAGCAGTACTTC.

CDR3 protein: CASEGSRAGGYNEQFF. CDR3 DNA: TGCGCCAGCGAGGGGTCTCGAGCGGGAGGGTACAATGAGCAGTTCTTC. V and J are TRBV5-1 and TRBJ2-1; 10 bases match TRBD2. The trim removed 7 bases at V and 4 bases at J, leaving 11 bases unmatched. This CDR3 has 16 amino acids. Looked up from germline, CDR1 is SGHRS and CDR2 is YFSETQ.

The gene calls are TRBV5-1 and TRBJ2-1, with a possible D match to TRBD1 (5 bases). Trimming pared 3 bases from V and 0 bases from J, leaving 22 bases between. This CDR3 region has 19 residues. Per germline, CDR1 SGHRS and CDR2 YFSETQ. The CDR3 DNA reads TGCGCCAGCAGCTCAAGGGGCTCAAGAACCTTTGACTCCTACAATGAGCAGTTCTTC. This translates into CASSSRGSRTFDSYNEQFF.

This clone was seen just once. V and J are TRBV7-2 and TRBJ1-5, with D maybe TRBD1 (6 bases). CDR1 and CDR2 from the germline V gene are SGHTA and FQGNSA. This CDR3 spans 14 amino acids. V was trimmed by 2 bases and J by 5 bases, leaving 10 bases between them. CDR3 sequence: CASSLWGAYQPQHF. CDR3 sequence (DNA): TGTGCCAGCAGCTTATGGGGGGCTTATCAGCCCCAGCATTTT.

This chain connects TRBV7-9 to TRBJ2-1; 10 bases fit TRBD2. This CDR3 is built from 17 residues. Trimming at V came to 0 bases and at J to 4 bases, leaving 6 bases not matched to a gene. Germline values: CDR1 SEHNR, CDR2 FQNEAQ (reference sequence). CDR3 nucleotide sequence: TGTGCCAGCAGCTTAGCGACACTAGCGGGGTTTTACAATGAGCAGTTCTTC. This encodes CASSLATLAGFYNEQFF.

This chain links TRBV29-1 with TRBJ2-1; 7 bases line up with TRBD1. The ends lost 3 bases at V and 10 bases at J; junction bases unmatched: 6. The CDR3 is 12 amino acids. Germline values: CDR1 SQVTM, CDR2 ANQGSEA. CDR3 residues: CSVEGTATEQFF. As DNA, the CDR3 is TGCAGCGTTGAGGGGACAGCTACAGAGCAGTTCTTC.

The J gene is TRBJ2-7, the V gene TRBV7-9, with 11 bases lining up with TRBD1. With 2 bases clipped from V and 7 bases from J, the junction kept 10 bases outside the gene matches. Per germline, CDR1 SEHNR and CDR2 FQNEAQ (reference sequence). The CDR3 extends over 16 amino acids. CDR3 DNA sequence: TGTGCCAGCAGCTTAACCTGGACAGGGGGCGCGGGGGAGCAGTACTTC. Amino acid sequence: CASSLTWTGGAGEQYF.

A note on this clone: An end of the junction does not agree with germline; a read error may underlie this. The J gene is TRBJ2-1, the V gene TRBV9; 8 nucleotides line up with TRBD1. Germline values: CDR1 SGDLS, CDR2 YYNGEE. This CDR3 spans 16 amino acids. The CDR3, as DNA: TGTGCCAGCAGCGTAGAGGAGGACAGGGCCTACAATAAGCAGTTCTTC. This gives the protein CASSVEEDRAYNKQFF.

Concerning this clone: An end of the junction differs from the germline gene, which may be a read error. The CDR3 spells CASSLGRSQPQHF. CDR3 sequence (DNA): TGTGCCAGCAGCCTAGGACGGAGTCAGCCCCAGCATTTT. This chain connects TRBV13 to TRBJ1-5; D is unresolved. This CDR3 comprises 13 residues. The V gene's germline CDR1 is PRHDT and CDR2 FYEKMQ (reference sequence).

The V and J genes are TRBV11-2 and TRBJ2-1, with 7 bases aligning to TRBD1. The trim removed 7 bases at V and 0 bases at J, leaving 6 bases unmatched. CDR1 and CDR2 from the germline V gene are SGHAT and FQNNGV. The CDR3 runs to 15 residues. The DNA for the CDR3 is TGTGCCAGCACGGGGACAGTGGGCTCCTACAATGAGCAGTTCTTC. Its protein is CASTGTVGSYNEQFF. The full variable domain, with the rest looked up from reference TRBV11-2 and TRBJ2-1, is EAGVAQSPRYKIIEKRQSVAFWCNPISGHATLYWYQQILGQGPKLLIQFQNNGVVDDSQLPKDRFSAERLKGVDSTLKIQPAKLEDSAVYLCASTGTVGSYNEQFFGPGTRLTVL.

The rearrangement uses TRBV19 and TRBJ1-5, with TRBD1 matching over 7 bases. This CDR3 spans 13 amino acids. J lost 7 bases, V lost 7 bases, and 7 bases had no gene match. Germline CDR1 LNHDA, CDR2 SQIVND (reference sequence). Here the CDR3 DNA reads TGTGCCAGTAACCCAGACAGGGAACAGCCCCAGCATTTT. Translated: CASNPDREQPQHF.